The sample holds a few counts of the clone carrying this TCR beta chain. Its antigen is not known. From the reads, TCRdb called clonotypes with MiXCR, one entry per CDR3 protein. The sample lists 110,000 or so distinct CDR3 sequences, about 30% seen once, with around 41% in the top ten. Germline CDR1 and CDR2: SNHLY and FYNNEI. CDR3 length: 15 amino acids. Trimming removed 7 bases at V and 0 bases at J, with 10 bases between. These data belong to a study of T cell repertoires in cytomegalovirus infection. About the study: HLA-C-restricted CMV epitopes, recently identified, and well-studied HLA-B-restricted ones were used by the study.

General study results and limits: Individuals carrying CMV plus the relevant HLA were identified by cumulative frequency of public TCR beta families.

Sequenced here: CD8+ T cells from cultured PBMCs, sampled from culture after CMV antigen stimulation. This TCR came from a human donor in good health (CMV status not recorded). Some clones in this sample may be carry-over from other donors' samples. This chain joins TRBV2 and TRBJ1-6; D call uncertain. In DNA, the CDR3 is TGTGCCAGCAATAAGGGCAGCTCCTATAATTCACCCCTCCACTTT. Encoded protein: CASNKGSSYNSPLHF.